This TCR beta chain derives from a study of identical twins. Trimming left V 9 bases short and J 7 bases short, with 16 bases between. There are 13 residues in the CDR3. Germline V gives CDR1 MNHEY, CDR2 SMNVEV (reference sequence). Each CDR3 protein gets one entry after TCRdb re-called the 5' RACE reads with MiXCR. The data show some 500,000 distinct CDR3 sequences, roughly an eighth seen once. The same sample was also used in a study of yellow fever vaccine responses in identical twins.

This sequence joins TRBV27 and TRBJ2-4, with D maybe TRBD2 (5 bases). This TCR was recovered from a woman aged 18-29 years in good health. Sequenced material: CD4+ T cells sorted from blood. CDR3 bases: TGTGCCAGTTTGGAGAGGGCACTGAACATTCAGTACTTC. Amino acids: CASLERALNIQYF.